This T cell receptor (beta chain) appears in the sequencing data of a study of blood T cell repertoires in COVID-19 (dated by TCRdb to 2020 to 2022). With respect to the entire study: Samples covering the acute and convalescent phases of COVID-19 were provided by collaborators in the United States, Italy and Spain. The dataset comprised deeply sampled blood TCRbeta repertoires from subjects exposed to, actively infected with, or recovered from COVID-19. The material from the prospective study consisted of cDNA or gDNA derived from T cells, B-cell-depleted T cells, or PBMCs. A de-identified subject ID, COVID-19 status, age in years and sex were almost always included in the sample metadata. The repertoires were released in a freely available public database intended as a resource for research on the immune response to SARS-CoV-2. Where available, HLA class I and class II types were obtained from metadata supplied by the sample provider rather than from assay-based typing. Samples were obtained from the ongoing ImmuneRACE study (first 160 participants) and from 1,254 subjects provided by 6 global collaborators. Findings and caveats that apply to the study as a whole: The quantity of clinical and demographic metadata differed by source and by participant and was supplied without curation.

The germline V and J ends show losses of 1 base and 3 bases respectively, and no gene match explains 12 bases of the junction. From the germline V gene, CDR1 is MNHNS and CDR2 is SASEGT. Measured from the cysteine to the phenylalanine, the CDR3 is 17 residues long. The sequence is cut down to CDR3 DNA, 51 bases in frame from base 1. A remark on this clone: There is no known antigen for this receptor. No much larger clonotype is one base removed from it; base qualities were not supplied.

The immunoSEQ Assay, a bias-controlled multiplex PCR, was used to amplify TCRbeta CDR3 regions from genomic DNA. The authors' pipeline ran thus. Within the assay, amplification of reference gene primers was used to estimate how many nucleated cells each sample contained. To quantify the absolute abundance of each unique TCRbeta CDR3 rearrangement, sequence reads were collapsed and filtered. Productive Simpson clonality was computed per sample as the square root of Simpson's diversity index over productive rearrangements. This is the immuneACCESS table as TCRdb keeps it, with only in-frame sequences that have V and J called. A part of the clones is gone; compared with another copy, unresolved V genes explain less than half, and the rest is unexplained. D and trimming were read from the DNA, whereas the V and J calls and clone size are those reported in that table. The sample contains 350,000 to 450,000 clones, around 89% of them found a single time. The top ten clones comprise roughly 1.6% of the sample.

One collaborating source in Seattle enrolled patients during active infection and followed them longitudinally through the course of disease. Whole blood was collected in K2EDTA tubes by collaborating institutions according to the institutions' own protocols. Collaborator samples were shipped for TCRbeta analysis as frozen whole blood, isolated PBMCs, or DNA extracted from either sample type. Recombination linked TRBV6-1 to TRBJ2-7, with 7 bases matching TRBD1. The specimen was peripheral blood. The source is a woman aged 35 to 49 with COVID-19, enrolled during active disease. The encoded CDR3 is CASSEGGHMGDSYEQYF. Here is the DNA: TGTGCCAGCAGTGAAGGAGGTCATATGGGGGACAGCTACGAGCAGTACTTC.